This TCR beta chain stems from a study of T cells in Graves' hyperthyroidism and ophthalmopathy. The CDR3 regions of TCR beta were amplified from RNA transcripts. The HTBI set primed first-round TCR CDR3 RT-PCR. TCRdb passed the multiplex PCR reads through MiXCR, listing each CDR3 protein once. The sample includes around 580,000 distinct CDR3 sequences, roughly 46% seen only once; the top ten take roughly 7.7%. CDR3 length: 13 amino acids. The trim removed 4 bases at V and 11 bases at J, leaving 8 bases unmatched. Germline CDR1 SGHRS, CDR2 YFSETQ. The specimen was peripheral blood or thyroid tissue (not recorded which). This chain links TRBV5-1 with TRBJ1-1; the match to TRBD1 covers 10 bases. This clonotype was sampled from a woman aged 18 to 35 with Graves' hyperthyroidism. The CDR3 nucleotides are TGCGCCAGCAGCATCGACAGGGGGCGCGAGGCTTTCTTT. Protein: CASSIDRGREAFF.